This T cell receptor (beta chain) comes out of a study of CD8+ T cells in alopecia areata. Study background: Treatment with tofacitinib (6 to 18 months) was followed by 6 months off drug.

Findings and caveats of the study: Clonality in lesional scalp, especially alopecia totalis/universalis, exceeded that of normal scalp. Patients displayed less clarity in TCR sharing than mice, a finding possibly related to HLA. Scalp specimens additionally yield sequences from normal skin's resident alphabeta T cells.

Per the germline V gene, CDR1 is MNHEY and CDR2 is SVGAGI. This CDR3 contains 15 residues. Trimming stripped 6 bases from V and 6 bases from J, with 21 bases between. This clone was recorded a few times. Its matching antigen is unknown. RNA extraction and reverse transcription yielded cDNA as sequencing template. Libraries were prepared by immunoSEQ multiplex PCR; TCRdb keeps only in-frame clonotypes and omits some of them. The sample lists about 140,000 clones; approximately 51% were seen once. The clonotype comes from a human donor with alopecia areata. The material was CD4+ T cells sorted from blood, obtained at week 0. This chain connects TRBV6-5 to TRBJ2-7; D is uncertain. CDR3 DNA: TGTGCCAGCAGCAGTACGCGGCCTACTCAGATCGAGCAGTACTTC. This translates into CASSSTRPTQIEQYF.